This T cell receptor beta chain was observed in a study of vaccination and CD4 T cells after COVID-19. About the study: Cellular stimulation was performed using overlapping spike peptides derived from SARS-CoV-2, HCoV-NL63, HCoV-OC43 and HCoV-229E.

Worth noting for this clonotype: Antigen specificity is unknown.

The CDR3 extends over 14 amino acids. Trimming took 1 base from V and 5 from J, leaving 11 bases between them. Germline V gene sequence: CDR1 SGHAT, CDR2 FQNNGV. The sample's treatment: 10-day PBMC culture with coronavirus spike peptide pools or control peptides (ViraFEST assay). Scientists ran DNA taken from cultured CD4+ T cells through the Oncomine TCR Beta short-read assay for sequencing. TCRdb redid the calling of the PCR reads with MiXCR, one entry per CDR3 protein. The table has roughly 15,000 distinct CDR3 sequences, around 55% seen once. Specimen: CD4+ T cells from blood, cultured in vitro. The TCR was taken from a human donor who had recovered from COVID-19. The V and J genes are TRBV11-2 and TRBJ2-5; TRBD1 might be the D (5 bases). CDR3 DNA sequence: TGTGCCAGCAGCTTAGTCTCCAGGGTGGAGACCCAGTACTTC. Protein: CASSLVSRVETQYF.